Listed below are T cell receptor beta chains from one sample, sequenced in a study of T cell responses to AZD1222 COVID-19 vaccine. Sequenced by immunoSEQ multiplex PCR; TCRdb stores in-frame clones only, minus some. Of more than 90,000 clones in the sample, around nine tenths are singletons; the top ten hold roughly 1.4%. Sequencing was performed on peripheral blood, taken on day 0 of AZD1222 vaccination. These receptors came from an adult in good health. CDR3s include the opening cysteine and the closing phenylalanine or tryptophan. The D gene is left open where the match is weak. Clone sizes are given selectively: once, few, many, or a class where the clone is expanded.

>TRBJ1-2|NA|TRBV7-9|NA|14
CASSLGVSLDGYTF
TGTGCCAGCAGCTTAGGAGTCAGTCTAGATGGCTACACCTTC
>TRBJ1-5|NA|TRBV28|NA|15
CASNGGLRSNQPQHF
TGTGCCAGCAATGGGGGATTGAGGAGCAATCAGCCCCAGCATTTT
>TRBJ2-2|NA|TRBV7-9|NA|13
CASSRPPTGELFF
TGTGCCAGCAGCCGACCACCCACCGGGGAGCTGTTTTTT
>TRBJ1-1|NA|TRBV28|NA|11
CASTQVESAFF
TGTGCCAGCACCCAAGTGGAGTCTGCTTTCTTT
>TRBJ1-1|NA|TRBV12-5|TRBD1|15
CASGLWGGTDTEAFF
TGTGCTAGTGGTTTGTGGGGGGGGACAGACACTGAAGCTTTCTTT
>TRBJ1-1|NA|TRBV5-6|NA|12
CASSLMTVEAFF
TGTGCCAGCAGCCTAATGACGGTTGAAGCTTTCTTT
>TRBJ1-1|NA|TRBV2|NA|14
CASRPWTSRNEAFF
TGTGCCAGCAGGCCATGGACAAGCCGAAATGAAGCTTTCTTT
>TRBJ1-2|NA|TRBV11-1|NA|13
CASSFNSGVGYTF
TGTGCCAGCAGCTTCAATTCCGGGGTCGGCTACACCTTC
>TRBJ1-4|few|TRBV19|TRBD1|16
CASRQRGQGLGEKLFF
TGTGCCAGTAGACAAAGGGGACAGGGCCTCGGCGAAAAACTGTTTTTT
>TRBJ1-1|NA|TRBV14|NA|15
CASSQDPGMNTEAFF
TGTGCCAGCAGCCAAGATCCAGGGATGAACACTGAAGCTTTCTTT
>TRBJ1-1|NA|TRBV5-1|NA|14
CASSLDRADTEAFF
TGCGCCAGCAGCTTGGACAGGGCGGACACTGAAGCTTTCTTT
>TRBJ2-7|NA|TRBV25-1|NA|14
CASSEGDGDYEQYF
TGTGCCAGCAGTGAGGGGGACGGCGACTACGAGCAGTACTTC
>TRBJ2-7|NA|TRBV28|NA|16
CASSSPRAGLIYEQYF
TGTGCCAGCAGTTCCCCCAGGGCCGGTTTAATATACGAGCAGTACTTC
>TRBJ1-2|NA|TRBV19|TRBD1|15
CASSIETGGAYGYTF
TGTGCCAGTAGTATTGAAACAGGGGGCGCCTATGGCTACACCTTC
>TRBJ1-5|NA|TRBV6-5|NA|13
CASSYDSNQPQHF
TGTGCCAGCAGTTACGATAGCAATCAGCCCCAGCATTTT
>TRBJ1-3|NA|TRBV7-8|NA|17
CASSPDRPPFSGNTIYF
TGTGCCAGCAGCCCAGACAGACCGCCGTTCTCTGGAAACACCATATATTTT
>TRBJ2-1|NA|TRBV5-1|NA|15
CASSHYFTPYNEQFF
TGCGCCAGCAGCCATTATTTTACTCCTTACAATGAGCAGTTCTTC
>TRBJ2-3|NA|TRBV28|TRBD2|16
CASSLYSGGAADTQYF
TGTGCCAGCAGTTTATATAGCGGGGGGGCCGCGGATACGCAGTATTTT
>TRBJ2-7|few|TRBV28|TRBD1|15
CASSFGATGSREQYF
TGTGCCAGCAGTTTTGGAGCGACAGGGAGTCGCGAGCAGTACTTC
>TRBJ2-1|NA|TRBV27|TRBD2|15
CASSLAGQTYNEQFF
TGTGCCAGCAGTCTAGCGGGACAGACCTACAATGAGCAGTTCTTC
>TRBJ2-1|NA|TRBV9|NA|12
CASSKQGIEQFF
TGTGCCAGCAGCAAACAGGGAATTGAGCAGTTCTTC
>TRBJ2-7|NA|TRBV2|NA|13
CASKPTAPYEQYF
TGTGCCAGCAAACCGACAGCGCCCTACGAGCAGTACTTC
>TRBJ1-1|NA|TRBV7-9|NA|14
CASSARTPNTEAFF
TGTGCCAGCAGCGCCCGGACACCAAACACTGAAGCTTTCTTT
>TRBJ2-1|NA|TRBV5-4|NA|15
CASSIGGGSYNEQFF
TGTGCCAGCAGCATAGGAGGGGGGTCCTACAATGAGCAGTTCTTC
>TRBJ1-2|NA|TRBV10-3|NA|12
CAIRGEADGYTF
TGTGCCATTAGAGGGGAGGCTGATGGCTACACCTTC
>TRBJ1-1|NA|TRBV28|NA|10
CASSYGEAFF
TGTGCCAGCAGTTACGGTGAAGCTTTCTTT
>TRBJ2-2|NA|TRBV6-4|NA|12
CASTLNTGELFF
TGTGCCAGCACCCTGAACACCGGGGAGCTGTTTTTT
>TRBJ2-6|NA|TRBV19|NA|17
CASSPMDGDSGANVLTF
TGTGCCAGTAGTCCGATGGACGGTGACTCTGGGGCCAACGTCCTGACTTTC
>TRBJ1-1|NA|TRBV5-4|NA|13
CASSLAGGREAFF
TGTGCCAGCAGCTTGGCGGGGGGGCGTGAAGCTTTCTTT
>TRBJ1-6|NA|TRBV3-1/TRBV3-2|NA|18
CASSQVVSRSSYNSPLHF
TGTGCCAGCAGCCAAGTGGTCAGCCGGAGCTCCTATAATTCACCCCTCCACTTT
>TRBJ2-3|NA|TRBV9|NA|15
CASSARDSSTDTQYF
TGTGCCAGCAGCGCCCGGGACTCGAGCACAGATACGCAGTATTTT
>TRBJ1-6|NA|TRBV19|NA|19
CASSILPGTLRGGGSPLHF
TGTGCCAGTAGTATTCTACCAGGGACTCTACGGGGAGGGGGTTCACCCCTCCACTTT
>TRBJ1-1|NA|TRBV6-1|NA|15
CASSEASGGKTEAFF
TGTGCCAGCAGTGAAGCGTCGGGAGGAAAGACTGAAGCTTTCTTT
>TRBJ1-1|NA|TRBV18|TRBD1|12
CASSPDRASAFF
TGTGCCAGCTCACCTGACAGGGCTAGTGCTTTCTTT
>TRBJ1-6|once|TRBV21-1|NA|14
CASSKGDGDSPLHF
TGTGCCAGCAGCAAAGGTGATGGGGACTCACCCCTCCACTTT
>TRBJ1-4|NA|TRBV2|NA|14
CASGRQAFNEKLFF
TGTGCCAGCGGCCGACAGGCTTTTAATGAAAAACTGTTTTTT
>TRBJ1-1|NA|TRBV6-5|NA|14
CASSQTRMNTEAFF
TGTGCCAGCAGCCAAACCCGAATGAACACTGAAGCTTTCTTT
>TRBJ2-2|NA|TRBV20-1|NA|15
CSASSGSRVTGELFF
TGCAGTGCTAGTTCGGGTAGCCGGGTCACCGGGGAGCTGTTTTTT
>TRBJ1-5|NA|TRBV28|NA|15
CASSLSGISNQPQHF
TGTGCCAGCAGTTTATCAGGGATCAGCAATCAGCCCCAGCATTTT
>TRBJ2-3|NA|TRBV6-1|TRBD2|17
CASSAVLLAGGTDTQYF
TGTGCCAGCAGTGCCGTACTCCTAGCGGGGGGCACAGATACGCAGTATTTT
>TRBJ2-2|NA|TRBV3-1/TRBV3-2|TRBD2|16
CASSQAPSGLTGELFF
TGTGCCAGCAGCCAGGCCCCTAGCGGCCTCACCGGGGAGCTGTTTTTT
>TRBJ1-2|once|TRBV10-1|NA|13
CASSEGHNYGYTF
TGCGCCAGCAGTGAGGGACATAACTATGGCTACACCTTC
>TRBJ1-1|NA|TRBV20-1|NA|11
CSAPMNTEAFF
TGCAGTGCGCCCATGAACACTGAAGCTTTCTTT